The 18 T cell receptor beta chains below were found in one sample sequenced in a study of PD-1 blockade in classical Hodgkin lymphoma. Time point defined: cycle 4 day 1 (C4D1), after about 6 weeks of nivolumab. Autologous stem cell transplantation was followed by relapse in every patient, and brentuximab vedotin exposure varied. Magnetic negative selection of thawed PBMCs was the method by which CD4+ T cells were purified. The assay was immunoSEQ multiplex PCR, and TCRdb's table has in-frame clones only and misses some. The profile shows tens of thousands of clones, roughly 90% of them singletons. This specimen was CD4+ T cells from blood, taken before the fourth cycle of nivolumab. The receptor set was obtained from a human donor with classical Hodgkin lymphoma.

The V gene is TRBV6-5, the J gene TRBJ1-4; possible D gene TRBD1, 6 bases. Trimming pared 6 bases from V and 8 bases from J, leaving 16 bases between. The CDR3 length is 14 residues. The germline V gene encodes CDR1 MNHEY and CDR2 SVGAGI. The DNA for the CDR3 is TGTGCCAGCAGCCCCAACAGGGCTACAGAAAAACTGTTTTTT. Translating it yields CASSPNRATEKLFF.

The rearrangement links TRBV7-6 to TRBJ2-7; D possibly corresponds to TRBD2 (6 bases). CDR1 SGHVS and CDR2 FNYEAQ come from the germline V gene. The CDR3 has 15 amino acids. The V end lost 5 bases, the J end lost 0 bases, and 14 bases lay between the germline ends. Here the CDR3 DNA reads TGTGCCAGCAGCCCCTTGGCGGGAAGCTCCTACGAGCAGTACTTC. This encodes CASSPLAGSSYEQYF.

This sequence joins TRBV27 and TRBJ1-4, with D perhaps TRBD1 (5 bases). Trimming cost V 5 bases and J 2 bases, with 12 bases left between them. The germline V gene has CDR1 MNHEY and CDR2 SMNVEV (reference sequence). The CDR3 covers 15 residues. CDR3 DNA: TGTGCCAGCAGTATCTCAGGGTCGACTAATGAAAAACTGTTTTTT. As protein: CASSISGSTNEKLFF.

The V and J genes are TRBV30 and TRBJ2-7; unclear D gene. Germline CDR1 and CDR2: GTSNPN and SVGIG (reference sequence). This CDR3 has 12 residues. V was pared by 5 bases and J by 2 bases, with 10 bases between. CDR3 sequence reads: CAWAGSPYEQYF. As DNA, the CDR3 is TGTGCCTGGGCCGGGTCGCCCTACGAGCAGTACTTC.

The V and J genes are TRBV11-2 and TRBJ2-1; weak D call: TRBD1 (6 bases). Deletions cut 4 bases from V and 7 bases from J, with 17 bases between. The CDR3 runs 15 residues. Germline-derived CDR1 and CDR2 are SGHAT and FQNNGV. CDR3 nucleotides: TGTGCCAGCAGCTCCTTCTTACAGGGAAGGAATGAGCAGTTCTTC. Translated, it gives CASSSFLQGRNEQFF.

This chain uses TRBV29-1 with TRBJ2-7, with 7 bases lining up with TRBD2. V lost 6 bases, J lost 3 bases, and 5 bases stayed unmatched. The CDR3 covers 12 residues. Per germline, CDR1 SQVTM and CDR2 ANQGSEA. The DNA for the CDR3 is TGCAGCGTGGGAGCGGGATTCTACGAGCAGTACTTC. Amino acids: CSVGAGFYEQYF.

This sequence joins TRBV19 and TRBJ1-4, with D hard to call. The germline CDR1 and CDR2 sequences are LNHDA and SQIVND (reference sequence). Trimming removed 5 bases at V and 7 bases at J, with 26 bases between. The CDR3 sequence is 18 residues long. CDR3 region: CASSLIRRNLVGSEKLFF. The CDR3 DNA reads TGTGCCAGTAGTCTAATCCGCAGGAACCTGGTCGGGAGTGAAAAACTGTTTTTT.

This chain links TRBV27 with TRBJ1-2; TRBD1 might be the D (6 bases). In germline, CDR1 is MNHEY, CDR2 SMNVEV (reference sequence). The V end lost 6 bases, the J end lost 5 bases, and 19 bases lay between the germline ends. The CDR3 loop spans 15 amino acids. The CDR3 here is CASRIQGGPPYGYTF. The CDR3, as DNA: TGTGCCAGCAGAATACAGGGCGGCCCGCCATATGGCTACACCTTC.

V usage is TRBV4-2 and J usage is TRBJ2-3, with TRBD2 identical over 8 bases. The CDR3 spans 17 residues. Germline assignment: CDR1 LGHNA and CDR2 YNFKEQ. V shed 3 bases and J 1 base; nucleotides not matched to a gene: 9. The CDR3 DNA sequence: TGTGCCAGCAGCCACCTAACCCCGACTAGCGGCACAGATACGCAGTATTTT. Its translation: CASSHLTPTSGTDTQYF.

The chain uses TRBV5-1 and TRBJ1-1; 8 bases match TRBD1. From germline, CDR1 is SGHRS and CDR2 YFSETQ. Trimming took 5 bases from V and 2 from J; bases not matched to a gene: 11. CDR3 length equals 16 residues. The CDR3 protein is CASRGDRGGLNTEAFF. CDR3 nucleotide sequence: TGCGCCAGCAGAGGCGACAGGGGAGGCCTAAACACTGAAGCTTTCTTT.

The rearrangement uses TRBV7-6 and TRBJ2-1, with 11 positions matching TRBD2. Looked up from germline, CDR1 is SGHVS and CDR2 is FNYEAQ. The CDR3 runs 18 residues. V was clipped by 5 bases and J by 9 bases; unmatched bases: 18. CDR3 loop: CASSPRAVLAGGPSEQFF. CDR3 bases: TGTGCCAGCAGCCCTCGAGCCGTGTTAGCGGGAGGGCCCAGTGAGCAGTTCTTC.

This clone was seen just once. This CDR3 reads CASMISSGTRTQYF. As DNA, the CDR3 is TGTGCCAGCATGATATCTAGCGGGACCCGGACCCAGTACTTC. This sequence joins TRBV28 and TRBJ2-5; TRBD2 aligns across 9 bases. Germline loops: CDR1 MDHEN, CDR2 SYDVKM. Trimming removed 7 bases from V and 7 bases from J; junction bases left unmatched: 10. This CDR3 region has 14 residues.

The V gene is TRBV19, the J gene TRBJ2-1; a weak D match, TRBD2 (6 bases). CDR1 and CDR2 from the germline V gene are LNHDA and SQIVND (reference sequence). There are 16 residues in the CDR3. V lost 3 bases and J lost 3, with 15 bases in between. CDR3 DNA: TGTGCCAGTAGTATTAAACGGGACTGGGACTACAATGAGCAGTTCTTC. It specifies CASSIKRDWDYNEQFF.

This chain's CDR3 is CASIPPGTPLSLDTQYF. CDR3 nucleotides: TGTGCCAGCATCCCCCCCGGGACTCCCTTGTCTTTGGATACGCAGTATTTT. The rearrangement links TRBV7-9 to TRBJ2-3; a possible D gene is TRBD2 (6 bases). V was clipped by 7 bases and J by 6 bases, with 26 bases between them. The length of the CDR3 is 17 residues. Germline V gives CDR1 SEHNR, CDR2 FQNEAQ (reference sequence).

This chain uses TRBV5-1 with TRBJ1-1; 7 bases line up with TRBD1. Germline V gene lookup returns CDR1 SGHRS and CDR2 YFSETQ. The CDR3 spans 13 residues. The V and J ends lost 5 bases and 7 bases, in that order; junction bases with no gene match: 8. The CDR3 loop is CASRRSGTDEAFF. As DNA, the CDR3 is TGCGCCAGCAGGCGAAGTGGGACAGATGAAGCTTTCTTT.

CDR3 bases: TGTGCCAGCACGGCAATACGAGGCGATGAGCAGTTCTTC. Its translation is CASTAIRGDEQFF. The chain uses TRBV6-1 and TRBJ2-1, with unresolved D. CDR3 length equals 13 residues. With 7 bases removed from V and 8 bases from J, the gap between germline ends came to 15 bases. The germline V gene has CDR1 MNHNS and CDR2 SASEGT.

V is TRBV28 and J is TRBJ1-1; D is ambiguous. CDR3 size: 15 residues. V lost 5 bases to trimming and J lost 0 bases, with 13 bases between them. The germline V gene has CDR1 MDHEN and CDR2 SYDVKM. CDR3 region: CASSPPKGVNTEAFF. Written as DNA, the CDR3 is TGTGCCAGCAGTCCACCAAAGGGTGTGAACACTGAAGCTTTCTTT.

V gene TRBV5-1 combines with J gene TRBJ2-4; perhaps TRBD2 as D (5 bases). This CDR3 is built from 15 residues. V was shortened by 0 bases and J by 6 bases, with 13 bases between the two germline ends. From germline, CDR1 is SGHRS and CDR2 YFSETQ. The CDR3 nucleotides read TGCGCCAGCAGCTTGGAGACCAGCGGAGGAAACATTCAGTACTTC. Protein product: CASSLETSGGNIQYF.